This T cell receptor (beta chain) was sequenced in a study of shared clonotypes between healthy human individuals. Overall study context: Used for every donor were three CD4 naive, three CD4 memory, two CD8 naive and one CD8 memory plate.

Naive CD8 isolation took CD45RO-negative cells positively selected for CCR7 and excluded terminally differentiated effector memory CD45RA+ cells. Findings of the study overall: Donor scarcity curtailed the genetic and exposure-history diversity represented herein. Among four donors, roughly 5% of naive CD4 clonotypes were found in common.

Concerning this clone: What it binds is not known.

The V and J ends lost 2 bases and 5 bases respectively, with 13 bases between them. CDR1 is MDHEN and CDR2 is SYDVKM in the germline V gene. The CDR3 is made up of 14 amino acids. As handled by the study authors: Filtering differed since immunoSEQ provided only junctions, with no quality scores. Generated by immunoSEQ multiplex PCR, the TCRdb table keeps only in-frame clones and is missing some. The D gene and trimming were derived from the DNA, and the V and J assignments and clone size from that table. The sample yields about 700,000 clones, about 91% seen once. J is TRBJ2-7 and V is TRBV28; TRBD1 is a possible D gene (6 bases). The sample was naive CD8+ T cells sorted from blood. The sequence came from a young man in good health. This CDR3 is CASSLGNRAHEQYF. The CDR3 coding sequence is TGTGCCAGCAGTTTAGGGAACAGGGCCCACGAGCAGTACTTC.